This is a list of T cell receptor beta chains from one sample in a study of regulatory T cells in long-lasting Graves disease. Each CDR3 protein gets one entry after TCRdb re-called the multiplex PCR reads with MiXCR. The data show more than 350,000 distinct CDR3 sequences, with under 15% seen just once and roughly a sixth held by the top ten. The sample was also reused in another study, on T cells in Graves' hyperthyroidism and ophthalmopathy.

Source: peripheral blood mononuclear cells (PBMCs), taken at new diagnosis, from a patient treated with antithyroid drugs. These receptors were collected from a woman aged 25-40 years with Graves disease. Both conserved end residues are part of each CDR3. The D gene is left open where the match is weak. Clone sizes are given selectively: once, few, many, or a class where the clone is expanded.

size	J	D	V	CDR3	DNA
many	TRBJ2-2	-	TRBV5-5	CASSLDRVGGELFF	TGTGCCAGCAGCTTGGACAGGGTTGGCGGGGAGCTGTTTTTT
many	TRBJ1-1	-	TRBV11-2	CASSYGGFRITEAFF	TGTGCCAGCAGCTATGGAGGGTTCCGGATCACTGAAGCTTTCTTT
many	TRBJ2-3	-	TRBV11-2	CASSLFFTDTQYF	TGTGCCAGCAGCTTATTCTTCACAGATACGCAGTATTTT
many	TRBJ2-3	TRBD2	TRBV2	CASSILTSGTDTQYF	TGTGCCAGCAGTATATTGACTAGCGGTACAGATACGCAGTATTTT
few	TRBJ1-2	TRBD1	TRBV12-5	CASGRAGGQIYGYTF	TGTGCTAGTGGCCGAGCAGGGGGACAGATTTATGGCTACACCTTC
many	TRBJ2-1	TRBD1	TRBV12-3/TRBV12-4	CASSSLQGAGEQFF	TGTGCCAGCAGTTCCTTACAGGGGGCGGGCGAGCAGTTCTTC
many	TRBJ2-1	-	TRBV13	CASSPARSSYNEQFF	TGTGCCAGCAGCCCGGCCAGGAGCTCCTACAATGAGCAGTTCTTC
many	TRBJ2-1	TRBD2	TRBV27	CASSLSILGLAGAPTYNEQFF	TGTGCCAGCAGTTTATCGATCTTGGGACTAGCGGGAGCCCCCACGTACAATGAGCAGTTCTTC
many	TRBJ2-7	-	TRBV27	CASSLSLEGREQYF	TGTGCCAGCAGTTTAAGTCTAGAGGGACGGGAGCAGTACTTC
few	TRBJ1-2	-	TRBV20-1	CSGTDSYGYTF	TGCAGTGGGACAGACTCCTATGGCTACACCTTC
-	TRBJ2-1	-	TRBV28	CASSLQGGREGDNEQFF	TGTGCCAGCAGTTTACAGGGTGGGCGGGAAGGGGACAATGAGCAGTTCTTC
many	TRBJ2-1	-	TRBV28	CASSLEGSYNEQFF	TGTGCCAGCAGCTTGGAAGGATCCTACAATGAGCAGTTCTTC
many	TRBJ2-5	-	TRBV28	CASSPYGSGATQYF	TGTGCCAGCAGTCCCTATGGGTCGGGGGCGACCCAGTACTTC
once	TRBJ2-3	TRBD2	TRBV3-1	CASSQAGLAVTDTQYF	TGTGCCAGCAGCCAAGCGGGACTAGCGGTCACAGATACGCAGTATTTT
-	TRBJ2-3	-	TRBV9	CASSVLEQFTDTQYF	TGTGCCAGCAGCGTACTAGAACAGTTCACAGATACGCAGTATTTT
few	TRBJ2-3	-	TRBV4-1	CASSQGTSDTQYF	TGCGCCAGCAGCCAAGGTACCTCAGATACGCAGTATTTT
few	TRBJ1-5	-	TRBV20-1	CSARRPGRDQPQHF	TGCAGTGCTAGAAGGCCGGGGAGGGATCAGCCCCAGCATTTT
many	TRBJ2-5	-	TRBV20-1	CSARAGRETQYF	TGCAGTGCTAGAGCGGGGAGGGAGACCCAGTACTTC
many	TRBJ2-7	TRBD2	TRBV11-2	CASSLRLALYEQYF	TGTGCCAGCAGCTTACGACTAGCACTATACGAGCAGTACTTC
few	TRBJ2-7	TRBD2	TRBV19	CASSLTPGLAGGYEQYF	TGTGCCAGTAGTCTCACCCCCGGACTAGCGGGAGGCTACGAGCAGTACTTC
many	TRBJ2-1	TRBD2	TRBV18	CASSPLAGEDEQFF	TGTGCCAGCTCACCTCTAGCGGGAGAGGATGAGCAGTTCTTC
few	TRBJ2-5	TRBD1	TRBV19	CASSIQGVQETQYF	TGTGCCAGTAGTATACAGGGGGTCCAAGAGACCCAGTACTTC
-	TRBJ1-2	-	TRBV6-1	CASRGSDGYTF	TGTGCCAGCCGGGGGAGTGATGGCTACACCTTC
many	TRBJ1-4	-	TRBV5-1	CASSGRGKEKLFF	TGCGCCAGCAGCGGAAGAGGGAAAGAAAAACTGTTTTTT
-	TRBJ1-5	-	TRBV27	CASSVRPGGNQPQHF	TGTGCCAGCAGTGTTAGACCCGGCGGCAATCAGCCCCAGCATTTT
-	TRBJ2-2	TRBD2	TRBV27	CASSLGGRVAGELFF	TGTGCCAGCAGTTTAGGCGGGAGGGTCGCCGGGGAGCTGTTTTTT
many	TRBJ2-1	TRBD2	TRBV20-1	CSAWTSGMYNEQFF	TGCAGTGCTTGGACTAGCGGGATGTACAATGAGCAGTTCTTC
few	TRBJ1-4	-	TRBV6-5	CASSSAGVGGKLFF	TGTGCCAGCAGTTCAGCCGGGGTTGGTGGAAAACTGTTTTTT
-	TRBJ2-7	TRBD1	TRBV5-1	CASSLGTGRSYEQYF	TGCGCCAGCAGCTTGGGGACAGGGCGGTCCTACGAGCAGTACTTC
many	TRBJ2-4	TRBD2	TRBV13	CASSPRVRASGGNLNIQYF	TGTGCCAGCAGCCCCCGGGTGCGGGCTAGCGGGGGGAACCTTAACATTCAGTACTTC
-	TRBJ1-5	-	TRBV7-2	CASSLVRGAHQPQHF	TGTGCCAGCAGCTTAGTCCGGGGGGCTCATCAGCCCCAGCATTTT
many	TRBJ2-7	TRBD1	TRBV9	CASSVDGQGAREQYF	TGTGCCAGCAGCGTAGACGGACAGGGGGCGAGGGAGCAGTACTTC
once	TRBJ2-1	-	TRBV6-1	CASSGAAYEQFF	TGTGCCAGCAGTGGGGCGGCCTACGAGCAGTTCTTC
many	TRBJ1-2	TRBD1	TRBV30	CAWSVQLTGDGYTF	TGTGCCTGGAGTGTACAGCTGACAGGGGATGGCTACACCTTC
once	TRBJ1-1	-	TRBV15	CATSLQRWGARNTEAFF	TGTGCCACCAGCCTGCAGAGATGGGGGGCGCGGAACACTGAAGCTTTCTTT
-	TRBJ1-5	-	TRBV12-3/TRBV12-4	CASSKRGGASNQPQHF	TGTGCCAGCAGCAAAAGGGGGGGGGCAAGCAATCAGCCCCAGCATTTT
-	TRBJ1-2	-	TRBV27	CASTGSPFNYGYTF	TGTGCCAGCACTGGGAGCCCTTTTAACTATGGCTACACCTTC
many	TRBJ2-4	TRBD1	TRBV11-2	CASSPNPGQGTTKNIQYF	TGTGCCAGCAGTCCCAATCCCGGACAGGGGACGACCAAAAACATTCAGTACTTC
many	TRBJ1-5	-	TRBV27	CASSPGQSSQPQHF	TGTGCCAGCAGCCCTGGACAGAGCAGTCAGCCCCAGCATTTT
few	TRBJ2-1	-	TRBV6-2/TRBV6-3	CASTEPIYNEQFF	TGTGCCAGCACCGAGCCGATCTACAATGAGCAGTTCTTC
many	TRBJ1-1	-	TRBV20-1	CSARDSQNTEAFF	TGCAGTGCTAGAGACAGCCAAAACACTGAAGCTTTCTTT
few	TRBJ2-1	TRBD2	TRBV20-1	CSARRTSGRTYNEQFF	TGCAGCGCTCGCAGGACTAGCGGGAGGACCTACAATGAGCAGTTCTTC
many	TRBJ1-2	TRBD1	TRBV11-2	CASSSYRGEYYGYTF	TGTGCCAGCAGCTCCTACAGGGGCGAGTACTATGGCTACACCTTC
many	TRBJ2-1	-	TRBV3-1	CASSQPRGDEQFF	TGTGCCAGCAGCCAGCCGAGAGGGGATGAGCAGTTCTTC
few	TRBJ2-6	-	TRBV5-1	CASSRRGALSGANVLTF	TGCGCCAGCAGCCGCAGGGGGGCCCTGTCTGGGGCCAACGTCCTGACTTTC
many	TRBJ1-5	-	TRBV20-1	CSASGPHSQDQPQHF	TGCAGTGCTAGTGGGCCACACAGCCAAGATCAGCCCCAGCATTTT
-	TRBJ2-3	TRBD2	TRBV7-6	CASSLAGTSGMITDTQYF	TGTGCCAGCAGCTTAGCCGGGACTAGCGGGATGATCACAGATACGCAGTATTTT
many	TRBJ2-5	TRBD2	TRBV2	CASGPSGETQYF	TGTGCCAGCGGTCCTAGCGGAGAGACCCAGTACTTC
few	TRBJ2-5	-	TRBV9	CASSVAPQEETQYF	TGTGCCAGCAGCGTAGCCCCCCAAGAAGAGACCCAGTACTTC
many	TRBJ2-7	TRBD2	TRBV3-1	CASSQSLGGMGYEQYF	TGTGCCAGCAGCCAGTCGTTGGGGGGGATGGGCTACGAGCAGTACTTC
-	TRBJ2-1	TRBD2	TRBV20-1	CRPGGGLYNEQFF	TGCAGGCCCGGGGGGGGGCTTTACAATGAGCAGTTCTTC
many	TRBJ2-2	TRBD2	TRBV7-3	CASSHYRASGTGELFF	TGTGCCAGCAGCCATTACCGGGCTAGCGGCACCGGGGAGCTGTTTTTT
few	TRBJ2-2	-	TRBV30	CAWSVGGLARTGELFF	TGTGCCTGGAGTGTAGGTGGTCTAGCGCGCACCGGGGAGCTGTTTTTT
many	TRBJ1-1	-	TRBV2	CASSIQANTEAFF	TGTGCCAGCAGCATTCAGGCGAACACTGAAGCTTTCTTT
many	TRBJ2-7	-	TRBV12-3/TRBV12-4	CASSFSGGSSYEQYF	TGTGCCAGCAGTTTCTCGGGCGGTAGCTCCTACGAGCAGTACTTC
many	TRBJ2-7	TRBD1	TRBV27	CASSFPPDREYEQYF	TGTGCCAGCAGTTTCCCGCCTGACAGGGAGTACGAGCAGTACTTC
many	TRBJ1-5	-	TRBV19	CASSIEWQGVRPQHF	TGTGCCAGTAGTATAGAATGGCAGGGAGTACGTCCCCAGCATTTT
many	TRBJ2-3	-	TRBV24-1	CATSDRLDSRTDTQYF	TGTGCCACCAGTGACCGTTTAGATAGCCGGACAGATACGCAGTATTTT
-	TRBJ2-1	TRBD2	TRBV27	CASRLTSGKDNEQFF	TGTGCCAGCAGATTGACTAGCGGGAAGGACAATGAGCAGTTCTTC